This TCR beta chain comes out of a study of blood T cells in healthy people across ages. This clonotype appeared a few times. A J-beta primer mix and a sample-barcoded 5' primer were used in a second PCR of roughly 6 to 11 cycles. TCRdb reanalysed the 5' RACE reads using MiXCR and keeps one entry per CDR3 protein. In the table there are some 1 million distinct CDR3 sequences, 40% to 55% of which are singletons. The germline CDR1 and CDR2 sequences are MNHEY and SVGAGI. The CDR3 length is 15 residues. V was pared by 6 bases and J by 2 bases, with 6 bases of the junction left unmatched. Every donor provided 9.5 to 10 milliliters of peripheral blood.

This TCR was recovered from a woman aged 55-75 years in good health. The V call is TRBV6-5, the J call TRBJ2-1, with 8 positions matching TRBD1. The sequenced sample consisted of blood. This CDR3 is CASREGQVTYNEQFF. In DNA, the CDR3 is TGTGCCAGCAGGGAGGGACAGGTTACCTACAATGAGCAGTTCTTC.